The 12 T cell receptor beta chains in this list originate from one sample, sequenced in a study of blood T cell repertoires in COVID-19. TCRdb keeps only in-frame clones here, not all; method: immunoSEQ multiplex PCR. This table has around 140,000 clones, 65% to 85% appearing once. Sequencing was performed on peripheral blood. These receptor sequences come from a woman of 80 years or more with acute or convalescent COVID-19.

J is TRBJ2-1 and V is TRBV5-1; possible D gene TRBD1, 6 bases. This CDR3 spans 15 amino acids. CDR1 is SGHRS and CDR2 is YFSETQ in the germline V gene. V was shortened by 4 bases and J by 4 bases, with 15 bases between the two germline ends. CDR3 DNA sequence: TGCGCCAGCAGCCCCTCCGGGACACATTACAATGAGCAGTTCTTC. It yields the protein CASSPSGTHYNEQFF.

The chain combines TRBV27 with TRBJ2-2, with TRBD1 matching over 7 bases. Germline values: CDR1 MNHEY, CDR2 SMNVEV (reference sequence). J was trimmed by 8 bases and V by 11 bases; bases with no gene match: 11. The CDR3 is 13 residues long. The CDR3 DNA is TGTGCCGCAGGGACAGAGCTTTATGGGGAGCTGTTTTTT. Translation: CAAGTELYGELFF.

The rearrangement joins TRBV27 to TRBJ2-7, with D possibly being TRBD1 (6 bases). V was shortened by 5 bases and J by 0 bases, with 11 bases between the two germline ends. Germline CDR1 and CDR2: MNHEY and SMNVEV (reference sequence). The CDR3 is 14 amino acids. The CDR3 DNA sequence: TGTGCCAGCAGTAAACAGGGAAACTCCTACGAGCAGTACTTC. Protein product: CASSKQGNSYEQYF.

V usage is TRBV6-5 and J usage is TRBJ1-1; tentatively, D is TRBD1 (6 bases). The CDR3 runs to 14 residues. Germline CDR1 is MNHEY and CDR2 is SVGAGI. The V gene lost 6 bases and the J gene lost 4 bases, with 15 bases spanning the gap. The DNA of the CDR3 is TGTGCCAGCAGCCGCCGGACAGCGTTCACTGAAGCTTTCTTT. Protein: CASSRRTAFTEAFF.

J is TRBJ1-1 and V is TRBV6-2 or TRBV6-3; 8 positions agree with TRBD1. The germline V gene encodes CDR1 MNHEY and CDR2 SVGEGT. V lost 2 bases to trimming and J lost 6 bases; unmatched junction nucleotides: 5. The CDR3 runs to 14 residues. Here the CDR3 reads CASSYRDRRAEAFF. The CDR3 DNA follows: TGTGCCAGCAGTTACCGGGACAGGCGGGCTGAAGCTTTCTTT.

Here the CDR3 DNA reads TGCAGTGCTAGTCGGGGGAGGGATTATGAAAAACTGTTTTTT. Its translation is CSASRGRDYEKLFF. The chain employs TRBV20-1 and TRBJ1-4, with D tentatively TRBD1 (5 bases). Germline V gives CDR1 DFQATT, CDR2 SNEGSKA (reference sequence). With 3 bases removed from V and 6 bases from J, the gap between germline ends came to 14 bases. This CDR3 spans 14 amino acids.

The CDR3 is CASSYSGSHGGKLFF. The CDR3 region has the DNA TGTGCCAGCAGTTACTCCGGCAGCCACGGGGGAAAACTGTTTTTT. This chain links TRBV6-5 with TRBJ1-4; tentative D call: TRBD1 (5 bases). CDR1 and CDR2 (germline): MNHEY, SVGAGI. Trimming took off 0 bases at V and 10 bases at J, with 15 bases between the two ends. The CDR3 consists of 15 residues.

The rearrangement uses TRBV4-1 and TRBJ2-2, with 9 bases aligning to TRBD2. Germline V gene data show CDR1 as MGHRA and CDR2 as YSYEKL. V trimming: 0 bases; J trimming: 0 bases; junction bases outside the gene matches: 11. The CDR3 is 20 residues long. The CDR3 is CASSQDRVVAGAANTGELFF. Written as DNA, the CDR3 is TGCGCCAGCAGCCAAGATCGGGTGGTAGCGGGGGCCGCGAACACCGGGGAGCTGTTTTTT.

This clone was observed a handful of times. The chain links TRBV19 to TRBJ1-5, with D unresolved. The CDR3 is made up of 13 amino acids. V lost 4 bases and J 0 bases, leaving 4 bases between the germline ends. In germline, CDR1 is LNHDA, CDR2 SQIVND (reference sequence). The CDR3 loop is CASSSSSNQPQHF. The CDR3 bases are TGTGCCAGTAGTAGCAGTAGCAATCAGCCCCAGCATTTT.

This chain links TRBV4-1 with TRBJ2-3; 10 bases line up with TRBD1. V lost 4 bases to trimming and J lost 11 bases; unmatched junction nucleotides: 9. The germline V gene encodes CDR1 MGHRA and CDR2 YSYEKL. The CDR3 is 14 amino acids. The CDR3 sequence is CASSPEGTGEKQYF. DNA of the CDR3: TGCGCCAGCAGCCCAGAAGGGACAGGGGAAAAGCAGTATTTT.

CDR3 sequence reads: CASSLATGGGSPLHF. In DNA, the CDR3 is TGTGCCAGCAGCTTAGCTACAGGGGGGGGTTCACCCCTCCACTTT. The chain joins TRBV7-9 to TRBJ1-6, with TRBD1 matching 8 bases. This CDR3 contains 15 residues. From germline, CDR1 is SEHNR and CDR2 FQNEAQ (reference sequence). After removal of 0 bases from V and 9 bases from J, the junction contained 4 bases not matched to a gene.

This clone was recorded only once. V gene TRBV6-5 combines with J gene TRBJ2-5; TRBD1 agrees at 9 bases. Germline CDR1 MNHEY, CDR2 SVGAGI. This CDR3 region has 14 residues. Unmatched junction bases numbered 11, after V lost 6 bases and J lost 9 bases. CDR3 sequence reads: CASRKQGASEAQYF. DNA of the CDR3: TGTGCCAGCAGGAAACAGGGGGCATCGGAGGCCCAGTACTTC.